These 2 T cell receptor beta chains came from one sample sequenced in a study of metastatic and nonmetastatic thyroid tumors. Every patient was untreated before thyroid surgery. With MiXCR, TCRdb reprocessed the PCR reads. The sample consists of approximately 20,000 clones, roughly 26% of them appearing once. Sequences were obtained from tumor tissue. The receptors come from a female donor with papillary thyroid cancer or a benign thyroid nodule (not recorded which). Some clones in this sample may be carry-over from other donors' samples.

Relative to its sample, this clone is medium-sized. V gene TRBV5-1 combines with J gene TRBJ2-7; 11 nucleotides agree with TRBD2. Trimming at V came to 4 bases and at J to 4 bases, leaving 16 bases not matched to a gene. CDR1 is SGHRS and CDR2 is YFSETQ in the germline V gene. The CDR3 runs to 18 residues. The DNA for the CDR3 is TGCGCCAGCAGCGGAACTAGCGGGAGAATGTTAGGCGTATACGAGCAGTACTTC. The encoded protein is CASSGTSGRMLGVYEQYF.

This clone was recorded at least ten times. Other DNA sequences in this specimen translate into the identical CDR3. This rearrangement joins TRBV11-1 to TRBJ2-2, with 14 bases fitting TRBD2. This CDR3 is built from 19 residues. With V trimmed by 5 bases and J by 1 base, 9 bases remained unmatched. The germline V gene encodes CDR1 SGHAT and CDR2 FQDESV (reference sequence). The CDR3 nucleotides read TGTGCCAGCAGCCAAAAGACTAGCGGGAGGGCTAAGAACACCGGGGAGCTGTTTTTT. As protein: CASSQKTSGRAKNTGELFF.